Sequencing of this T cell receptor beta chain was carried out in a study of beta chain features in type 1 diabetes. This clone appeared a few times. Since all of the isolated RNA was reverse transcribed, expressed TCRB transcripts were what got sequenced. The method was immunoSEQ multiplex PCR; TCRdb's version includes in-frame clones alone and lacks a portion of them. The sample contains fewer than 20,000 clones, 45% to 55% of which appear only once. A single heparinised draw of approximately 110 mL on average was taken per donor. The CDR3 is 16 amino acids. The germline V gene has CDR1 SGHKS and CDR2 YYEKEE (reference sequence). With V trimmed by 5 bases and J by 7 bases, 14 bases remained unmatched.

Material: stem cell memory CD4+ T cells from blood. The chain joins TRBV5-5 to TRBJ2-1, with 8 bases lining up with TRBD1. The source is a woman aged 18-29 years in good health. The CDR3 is CASRLRARQGLNEQFF. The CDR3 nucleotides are TGTGCCAGCAGGTTACGGGCCCGACAGGGGCTGAATGAGCAGTTCTTC.